Shown below are 20 T cell receptor beta chains from a single sample sequenced in a study of shared clonotypes between healthy human individuals. The repertoire was sequenced with immunoSEQ multiplex PCR; TCRdb's copy has only in-frame clones and lacks some. This table has some 2 million clones, 85% to 95% appearing once. The sample comprised naive CD4+ T cells sorted from blood. Subset: CD45RA+ positively selected. The receptors were gathered from a man between 18 and 29 years old in good health.

The V and J genes are TRBV2 and TRBJ1-2; no clear D gene. The CDR3 is made up of 11 amino acids. V was clipped by 6 bases and J by 5 bases, with 7 bases between them. The germline V gene encodes CDR1 SNHLY and CDR2 FYNNEI. The CDR3 nucleotides read TGTGCCAGCAGGCAGGAATATGGCTACACCTTC. This codes for CASRQEYGYTF.

V and J are TRBV18 and TRBJ1-3, with D unclear. Germline V gene data show CDR1 as KGHSH and CDR2 as LQKENI. Trimming took off 3 bases at V and 0 bases at J, with 12 bases between the two ends. This CDR3 has 16 amino acids. CDR3 protein: CASSPQPPSSGNTIYF. The CDR3 DNA reads as TGTGCCAGCTCACCCCAACCTCCGAGCTCTGGAAACACCATATATTTT.

Concerning this clone itself: The sample carries other DNA sequences with the same CDR3. The gene calls are TRBV28 and TRBJ1-5, with D perhaps matching TRBD1 (6 bases). This CDR3 has 13 residues. Trimming shortened V by 4 bases and J by 2 bases, and 6 bases separated the two germline ends. CDR1 and CDR2 from the germline V gene are MDHEN and SYDVKM. The CDR3 here is CASSSGGNQPQHF. DNA of the CDR3: TGTGCCAGCAGTTCAGGGGGCAATCAGCCCCAGCATTTT.

This chain connects TRBV6-6 to TRBJ2-1; 10 positions match TRBD1. J lost 5 bases, V lost 4 bases, and 5 bases had no gene match. Looked up from germline, CDR1 is MNHNY and CDR2 is SVGAGI (reference sequence). This CDR3 contains 15 residues. CDR3 loop: CASSSMGTGDNEQFF. CDR3 in DNA: TGTGCCAGCAGTTCTATGGGGACAGGGGACAATGAGCAGTTCTTC.

Points on this clone: Other DNA sequences within the sample encode an identical CDR3. The genes are TRBV5-1 and TRBJ2-5, with 11 nucleotides matching TRBD1. There are 15 residues in the CDR3. J lost 3 bases, V lost 4 bases, and 5 bases had no gene match. In germline, CDR1 is SGHRS, CDR2 YFSETQ. CDR3 sequence reads: CASSRGTGGEETQYF. The CDR3 bases are TGCGCCAGCAGCAGGGGGACAGGGGGAGAAGAGACCCAGTACTTC.

The chain's CDR3 is CAGKNFYEQYF. CDR3 DNA: TGTGCCGGAAAAAATTTCTACGAGCAGTACTTC. The chain carries TRBV30 and TRBJ2-7; no definite D call. CDR1 and CDR2 (germline): GTSNPN, SVGIG (reference sequence). The CDR3 contains 11 residues. V was cut by 8 bases and J by 3 bases, with 11 bases left in between.

V gene TRBV28 combines with J gene TRBJ2-2, with D possibly matching TRBD1 (6 bases). The length of the CDR3 is 13 residues. Germline V gene lookup returns CDR1 MDHEN and CDR2 SYDVKM. Trimming removed 5 bases at V and 3 bases at J, with 7 bases between. The CDR3 nucleotides are TGTGCCAGCAGTAACAGGGACACCGGGGAGCTGTTTTTT. Amino acids: CASSNRDTGELFF.

This rearrangement joins TRBV6-6 to TRBJ1-5; 8 positions agree with TRBD1. Germline assignment: CDR1 MNHNY and CDR2 SVGAGI (reference sequence). The CDR3 runs 16 residues. V gave up 4 bases and J gave up 2 bases; unmatched junction bases: 7. The CDR3 loop is CASSSDRVLGNQPQHF. In nucleotides, the CDR3 is TGTGCCAGCAGTTCGGACAGGGTATTGGGCAATCAGCCCCAGCATTTT.

The gene calls are TRBV7-2 and TRBJ2-7; 9 nucleotides align to TRBD2. CDR1 SGHTA and CDR2 FQGNSA come from the germline V gene. The CDR3 consists of 15 residues. V lost 1 base to trimming and J lost 3 bases; unmatched junction nucleotides: 4. CDR3 loop: CASSLEISGGYEQYF. For the CDR3, the DNA is TGTGCCAGCAGCTTAGAAATTAGCGGGGGCTACGAGCAGTACTTC.

The chain carries TRBV6-1 and TRBJ2-7, with D perhaps assigned TRBD1 or TRBD2 (5 bases each). There are 15 residues in the CDR3. The V gene's germline CDR1 is MNHNS and CDR2 SASEGT. V dropped 5 bases and J dropped 6 bases, with 20 bases sitting between them. CDR3: CASSPGALEGGEQYF. DNA for the CDR3: TGTGCCAGCAGTCCTGGGGCCCTAGAGGGTGGCGAGCAGTACTTC.

The chain is built from TRBV29-1 and TRBJ2-5; D is possibly TRBD2 (5 bases). The CDR3 runs 14 residues. V was shortened by 4 bases and J by 3 bases, with 15 bases between the two germline ends. Germline V CDR1 and CDR2: SQVTM, ANQGSEA. CDR3 sequence: CSVVQDFFKETQYF. In DNA form, the CDR3 reads TGCAGCGTTGTGCAGGACTTTTTCAAAGAGACCCAGTACTTC.

The chain recombines TRBV28 with TRBJ1-5, with D possibly being TRBD1 (6 bases). CDR3 length: 14 amino acids. CDR1 is MDHEN and CDR2 is SYDVKM in the germline V gene. The germline V and J ends were trimmed by 6 bases and 7 bases, with 16 bases remaining between them. The CDR3 is CASSPAGGRQPQHF. In DNA, the CDR3 is TGTGCCAGCAGCCCGGCTGGGGGCAGGCAGCCCCAGCATTTT.

This chain joins TRBV5-4 and TRBJ1-6; TRBD1 is a possible D gene (6 bases). The CDR3 totals 15 residues. Per the germline V gene, CDR1 is SGHNT and CDR2 is YYREEE (reference sequence). Trimming pared 3 bases from V and 5 bases from J, leaving 12 bases between. The CDR3 bases are TGTGCCAGCAGCTCGATGACAGGAAATAATTCACCCCTCCACTTT. This codes for CASSSMTGNNSPLHF.

This clone was found once. CDR3 in amino acids: CASSWSGGGTYEQYF. In nucleotides, the CDR3 is TGTGCCAGCAGCTGGTCGGGAGGGGGGACCTACGAGCAGTACTTC. This chain connects TRBV5-6 to TRBJ2-7; 8 bases map to TRBD2. Per the germline V gene, CDR1 is SGHDT and CDR2 is YYEEEE. The ends lost 3 bases at V and 2 bases at J; junction bases unmatched: 7. The CDR3 is made up of 15 amino acids.

Concerning this clone: The sample carries other DNA sequences with the same CDR3. The J gene is TRBJ1-3, the V gene TRBV4-1; D remains ambiguous. From germline, CDR1 is MGHRA and CDR2 YSYEKL. The CDR3 loop spans 15 amino acids. Trimming pared 1 base from V and 0 bases from J, leaving 7 bases between. CDR3 nucleotides: TGCGCCAGCAGCCAAGGCCCGGGCTCTGGAAACACCATATATTTT. Its protein product is CASSQGPGSGNTIYF.

The V and J genes are TRBV7-2 and TRBJ2-7; D is ambiguous. CDR3 length: 19 residues. The germline CDR1 and CDR2 sequences are SGHTA and FQGNSA. Trimming left V 4 bases short and J 0 bases short, with 25 bases between. CDR3 residues: CASSSYGEMVGGTSYEQYF. The CDR3 DNA reads TGTGCCAGCAGCTCCTATGGGGAAATGGTTGGCGGTACCTCCTACGAGCAGTACTTC.

The chain carries TRBV11-2 and TRBJ1-4, with D perhaps matching TRBD1 (5 bases). Deletions cut 4 bases from V and 5 bases from J, with 11 bases between. Per germline, CDR1 SGHAT and CDR2 FQNNGV. The CDR3 has 14 amino acids. In DNA form, the CDR3 reads TGTGCCAGCAGCTCCCAGGGACCAAATGAAAAACTGTTTTTT. Its protein product is CASSSQGPNEKLFF. The full variable domain, its missing parts supplied by reference TRBV11-2 and TRBJ1-4, is EAGVAQSPRYKIIEKRQSVAFWCNPISGHATLYWYQQILGQGPKLLIQFQNNGVVDDSQLPKDRFSAERLKGVDSTLKIQPAKLEDSAVYLCASSSQGPNEKLFFGSGTQLSVL.

This clone was counted once. The gene calls are TRBV6-1 and TRBJ2-7, with 9 positions matching TRBD2. In germline, CDR1 is MNHNS, CDR2 SASEGT. V lost 6 bases to trimming and J lost 0 bases; unmatched junction nucleotides: 6. The CDR3 loop spans 15 amino acids. CDR3 DNA sequence: TGTGCCAGCAGCGCTAGACTAGCGGCCTCCTACGAGCAGTACTTC. The encoded protein is CASSARLAASYEQYF.

Details on this clone: Within the sample, other DNA sequences also encode this same CDR3. The chain is built from TRBV7-6 and TRBJ1-1, with unresolved D. The V gene lost 5 bases and the J gene lost 1 base, with 8 bases spanning the gap. Per germline, CDR1 SGHVS and CDR2 FNYEAQ. This CDR3 is 13 amino acids long. This CDR3 reads CASSLSGNTEAFF. CDR3 in DNA: TGTGCCAGCAGCCTATCGGGGAACACTGAAGCTTTCTTT. The full variable domain, its missing parts supplied by reference TRBV7-6 and TRBJ1-1, is GAGVSQSPRYKVTKRGQDVALRCDPISGHVSLYWYRQALGQGPEFLTYFNYEAQQDKSGLPNDRFSAERPEGSISTLTIQRTEQRDSAMYRCASSLSGNTEAFFGQGTRLTVV.

Worth noting for this clone: A much larger clone differs by one base, so this may be a read error. This CDR3 is also generated by other DNA sequences in the sample. The chain is built from TRBV9 and TRBJ2-3; D might be TRBD1 or TRBD2, each matching 5 bases. The V gene lost 6 bases and the J gene lost 0 bases, with 8 bases spanning the gap. CDR3 size: 13 residues. CDR1 is SGDLS and CDR2 is YYNGEE in the germline V gene. The CDR3 nucleotides read TGTGCCAGCAACCGGGACAGCACAGATACGCAGTATTTT. Translated: CASNRDSTDTQYF. Full variable domain (rest looked up from reference TRBV9 and TRBJ2-3): DSGVTQTPKHLITATGQRVTLRCSPRSGDLSVYWYQQSLDQGLQFLIQYYNGEERAKGNILERFSAQQFPDLHSELNLSSLELGDSALYFCASNRDSTDTQYFGPGTRLTVL.